Here is one T cell receptor (beta chain) with its context. The source of the sample is a study of blood T cells in healthy people across ages. CDR1 and CDR2 (germline): MNHEY, SVGEGT. Trimming removed 6 bases at V and 8 bases at J, with 17 bases between. The CDR3 has 13 amino acids. A second PCR, run for about 7 to 11 cycles, used a sample-barcoded 5' primer plus a J-beta primer mix. TCRdb re-called the 5' RACE reads with MiXCR, one entry per CDR3 protein. In the table there are 790,000 or so distinct CDR3 sequences, around half of which are singletons. Input material: blood. The chain employs TRBV6-2 or TRBV6-3 and TRBJ2-7; either TRBD1 or TRBD2 may supply D (5 bases each). The TCR sequence derives from a man older than 75 in good health. In DNA, the CDR3 is TGTGCCAGCAGCCCCGGCTCAGAGGGGAAGCAGTACTTC. Translation: CASSPGSEGKQYF.